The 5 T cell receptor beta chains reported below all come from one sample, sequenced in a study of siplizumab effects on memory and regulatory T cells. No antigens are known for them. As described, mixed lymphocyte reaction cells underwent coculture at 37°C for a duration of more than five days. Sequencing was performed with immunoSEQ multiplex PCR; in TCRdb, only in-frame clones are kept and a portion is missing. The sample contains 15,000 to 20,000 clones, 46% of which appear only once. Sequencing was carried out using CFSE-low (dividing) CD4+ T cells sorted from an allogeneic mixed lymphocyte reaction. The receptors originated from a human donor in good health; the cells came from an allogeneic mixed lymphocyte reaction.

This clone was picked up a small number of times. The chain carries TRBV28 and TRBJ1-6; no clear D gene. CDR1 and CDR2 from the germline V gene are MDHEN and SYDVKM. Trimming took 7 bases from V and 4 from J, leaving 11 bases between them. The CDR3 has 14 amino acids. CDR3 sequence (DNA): TGTGCCAGCATTCCAACAGCTTATAATTCACCCCTCCACTTT. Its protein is CASIPTAYNSPLHF. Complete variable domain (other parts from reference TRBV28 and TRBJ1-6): DVKVTQSSRYLVKRTGEKVFLECVQDMDHENMFWYRQDPGLGLRLIYFSYDVKMKEKGDIPEGYSVSREKKERFSLILESASTNQTSMYLCASIPTAYNSPLHFGNGTRLTVT.

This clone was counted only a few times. CDR3 sequence reads: CASSLTRSSTDTQYF. In DNA, the CDR3 is TGTGCCAGCAGCTTAACTCGGTCCAGCACAGATACGCAGTATTTT. The chain is built from TRBV7-3 and TRBJ2-3; D not certain. Deletions cut 0 bases from V and 0 bases from J, with 7 bases between. This CDR3 is built from 15 residues. Germline V CDR1 and CDR2: SGHTA, FQGTGA.

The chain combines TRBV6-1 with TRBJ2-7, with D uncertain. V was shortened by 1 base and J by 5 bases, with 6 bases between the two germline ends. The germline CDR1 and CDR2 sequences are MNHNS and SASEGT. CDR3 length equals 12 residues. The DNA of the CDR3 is TGTGCCAGCAGTGAAGTCAAGGACGAGCAGTACTTC. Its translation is CASSEVKDEQYF.

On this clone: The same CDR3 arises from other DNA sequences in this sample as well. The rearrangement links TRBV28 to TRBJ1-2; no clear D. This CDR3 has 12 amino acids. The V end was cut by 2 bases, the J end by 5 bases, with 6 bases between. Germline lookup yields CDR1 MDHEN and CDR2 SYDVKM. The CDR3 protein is CASSLAGYGYTF. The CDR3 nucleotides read TGTGCCAGCAGTTTAGCGGGGTATGGCTACACCTTC.

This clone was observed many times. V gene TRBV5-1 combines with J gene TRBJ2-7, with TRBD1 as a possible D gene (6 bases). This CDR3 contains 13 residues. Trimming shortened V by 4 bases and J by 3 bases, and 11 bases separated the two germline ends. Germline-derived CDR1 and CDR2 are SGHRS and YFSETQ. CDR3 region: CASSLEGGYEQYF. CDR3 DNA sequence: TGCGCCAGCAGCCTGGAAGGGGGCTACGAGCAGTACTTC.